Below are 2 T cell receptor beta chains sequenced from a single sample in a study of HIV-infected patients and healthy controls (dated by TCRdb to between 2012 and 2015). Libraries were constructed by 5' RACE. Instrument on record: Illumina MiSeq. Using SuperScript III with primers targeting the alpha and beta constant regions, about 520 ng of RNA was reverse transcribed. Separate libraries for the alpha and beta chains were generated through chain-specific third strand synthesis that incorporated multiplexing indices. The public reads were reprocessed in TCRdb via fastp at Q25 and MiXCR, keeping in-frame beta chains. Each record represents a unique CDR3 protein, reported with the most common genes and DNA among its rows. In all, the sample holds several thousand distinct CDR3 sequences, and 20% to 25% of those were seen once. Clones ranked in the top ten supply about 27% of the sample. Follow-up blood from HIV-infected patients was collected roughly three months, about 14 weeks, after antiretroviral therapy began. Whole blood was used without fractionating the cells, so the repertoire represented all peripheral T cells without sorting.

The sample consisted of blood, taken during antiretroviral therapy. Receptor source: an adult with HIV infection.

Ten or more counts support this clonotype. The chain has TRBV12-3 or TRBV12-4 and TRBJ1-5; D might be TRBD1 (6 bases). V was cut by 5 bases and J by 1 base, with 12 bases left in between. This CDR3 is built from 15 residues. CDR3 sequence reads: CASSPYTGSNQPQHF. DNA for the CDR3: TGTGCCAGCAGTCCATACACAGGGAGCAATCAGCCCCAGCATTTT.

The chain uses TRBV25-1 and TRBJ1-1; D gene unclear. The germline gives CDR1 MGHDK, CDR2 SYGVNS. The length of the CDR3 is 13 residues. Trimming stripped 1 base from V and 5 bases from J, with 8 bases between. The CDR3 loop is CASSEFERTEAFF. In DNA form, the CDR3 reads TGTGCCAGCAGTGAATTTGAGCGGACTGAAGCTTTCTTT.